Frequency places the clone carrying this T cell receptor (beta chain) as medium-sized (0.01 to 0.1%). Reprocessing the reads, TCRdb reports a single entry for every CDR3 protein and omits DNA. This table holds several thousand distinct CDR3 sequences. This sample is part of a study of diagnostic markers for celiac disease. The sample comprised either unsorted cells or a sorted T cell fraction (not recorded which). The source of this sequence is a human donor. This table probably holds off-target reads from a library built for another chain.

CDR3 residues: CASSHLAGGLYEQYF. This chain joins TRBV3-1 and TRBJ2-7; TCRdb calls TRBD2, which cannot be checked without DNA. The V gene's germline CDR1 is LGHDT and CDR2 YNNKEL (reference sequence). The CDR3 spans 15 residues.